This TCR beta chain was profiled in a study of control samples from healthy donors and cancer patients. The CDR3 spans 15 residues. Looked up from germline, CDR1 is SGDLS and CDR2 is YYNGEE. Trimming took 4 bases from V and 6 from J, leaving 19 bases between them. TCRdb's copy holds only in-frame clones and misses some; the assay was immunoSEQ multiplex PCR. The sample holds 24,000 or so clones, around 85% seen once. The chain combines TRBV9 with TRBJ1-2, with D maybe TRBD1 (5 bases). This clonotype was obtained from a man in his 60s with head and neck cancer. The sample taken for sequencing was PBMCs. CDR3 coding DNA: TGTGCCAGCAGCCCAGAAGGGGAGGGAGGGAATGGCTACACCTTC. This codes for CASSPEGEGGNGYTF.